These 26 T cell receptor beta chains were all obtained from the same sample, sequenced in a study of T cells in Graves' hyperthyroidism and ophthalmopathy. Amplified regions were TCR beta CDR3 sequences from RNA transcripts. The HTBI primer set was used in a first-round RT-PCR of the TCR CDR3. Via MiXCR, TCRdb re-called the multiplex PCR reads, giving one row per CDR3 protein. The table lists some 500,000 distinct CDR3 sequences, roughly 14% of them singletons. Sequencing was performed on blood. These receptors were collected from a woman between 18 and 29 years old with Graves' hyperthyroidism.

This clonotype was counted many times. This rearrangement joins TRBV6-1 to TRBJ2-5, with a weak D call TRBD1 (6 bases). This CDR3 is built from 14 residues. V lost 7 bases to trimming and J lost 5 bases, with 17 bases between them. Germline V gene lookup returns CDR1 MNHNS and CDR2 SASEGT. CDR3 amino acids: CASTFRAGEETQYF. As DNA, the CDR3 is TGTGCCAGCACCTTCAGGGCAGGGGAGGAGACCCAGTACTTC.

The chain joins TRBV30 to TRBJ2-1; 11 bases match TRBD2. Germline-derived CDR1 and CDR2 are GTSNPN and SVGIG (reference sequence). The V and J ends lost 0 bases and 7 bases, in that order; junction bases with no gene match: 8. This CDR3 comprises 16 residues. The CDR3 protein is CAWSVTGTSGGNEQFF. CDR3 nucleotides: TGTGCCTGGAGTGTAACTGGGACTAGCGGAGGTAATGAGCAGTTCTTC.

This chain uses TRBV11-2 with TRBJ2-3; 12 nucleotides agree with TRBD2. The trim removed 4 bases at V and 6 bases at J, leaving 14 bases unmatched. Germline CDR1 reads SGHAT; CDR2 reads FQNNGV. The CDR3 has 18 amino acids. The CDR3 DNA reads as TGTGCCAGCAGCTCCTTCTCGCTGGGACTAGCGGGTGCGGATACGCAGTATTTT. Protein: CASSSFSLGLAGADTQYF. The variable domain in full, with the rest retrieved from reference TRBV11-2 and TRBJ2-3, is EAGVAQSPRYKIIEKRQSVAFWCNPISGHATLYWYQQILGQGPKLLIQFQNNGVVDDSQLPKDRFSAERLKGVDSTLKIQPAKLEDSAVYLCASSSFSLGLAGADTQYFGPGTRLTVL.

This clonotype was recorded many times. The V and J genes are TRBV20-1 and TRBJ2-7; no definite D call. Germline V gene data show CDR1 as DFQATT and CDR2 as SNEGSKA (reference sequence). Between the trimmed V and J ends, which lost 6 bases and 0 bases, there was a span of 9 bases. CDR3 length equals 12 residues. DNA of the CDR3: TGCAGTGCCGAAGACGGCTCCTACGAGCAGTACTTC. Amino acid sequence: CSAEDGSYEQYF.

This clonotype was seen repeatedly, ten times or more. This CDR3 reads CASSWTNIQETQYF. The CDR3 DNA reads as TGTGCCAGCTCATGGACTAACATACAAGAGACCCAGTACTTC. The chain recombines TRBV2 with TRBJ2-5; a possible D gene is TRBD2 (6 bases). Germline CDR1 is SNHLY and CDR2 is FYNNEI. The CDR3 has 14 amino acids. V dropped 8 bases and J dropped 2 bases, with 15 bases sitting between them.

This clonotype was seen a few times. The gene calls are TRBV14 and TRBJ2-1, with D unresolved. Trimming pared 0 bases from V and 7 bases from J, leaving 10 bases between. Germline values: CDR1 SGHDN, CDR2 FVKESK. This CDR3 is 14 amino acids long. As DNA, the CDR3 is TGTGCCAGCAGCCAAGATCGGTCCTGGAATGAGCAGTTCTTC. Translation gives CASSQDRSWNEQFF.

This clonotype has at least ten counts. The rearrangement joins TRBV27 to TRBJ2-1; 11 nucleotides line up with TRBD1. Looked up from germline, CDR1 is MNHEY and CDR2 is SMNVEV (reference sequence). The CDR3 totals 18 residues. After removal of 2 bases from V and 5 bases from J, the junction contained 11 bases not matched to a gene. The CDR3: CASSLKGLGQGANNEQFF. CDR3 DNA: TGTGCCAGCAGTTTAAAGGGGTTAGGACAGGGGGCGAACAATGAGCAGTTCTTC.

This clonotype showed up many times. The CDR3 reads CAISESVPRYGETQYF. CDR3 bases: TGTGCCATCAGTGAGTCTGTGCCACGGTACGGAGAGACCCAGTACTTC. The J gene is TRBJ2-5, the V gene TRBV10-3; D is unclear. Germline CDR1 reads ENHRY; CDR2 reads SYGVKD. The CDR3 consists of 16 residues. The V gene lost 0 bases and the J gene lost 4 bases, with 15 bases spanning the gap.

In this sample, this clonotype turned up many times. The CDR3 nucleotides read TGTGCCAGCAGCAGGGTACCTAATGAAAAACTGTTTTTT. Translated: CASSRVPNEKLFF. V is TRBV2 and J is TRBJ1-4, with D possibly being TRBD1 (5 bases). Germline V gene lookup returns CDR1 SNHLY and CDR2 FYNNEI. CDR3 length: 13 residues. Trimming took off 6 bases at V and 3 bases at J, with 8 bases between the two ends.

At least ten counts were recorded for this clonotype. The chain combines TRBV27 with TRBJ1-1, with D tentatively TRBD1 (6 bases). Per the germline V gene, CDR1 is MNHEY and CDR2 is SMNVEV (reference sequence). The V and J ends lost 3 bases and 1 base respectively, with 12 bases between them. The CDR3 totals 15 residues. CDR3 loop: CASSLGQRPNTEAFF. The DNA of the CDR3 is TGTGCCAGCAGTTTGGGACAAAGGCCGAACACTGAAGCTTTCTTT.

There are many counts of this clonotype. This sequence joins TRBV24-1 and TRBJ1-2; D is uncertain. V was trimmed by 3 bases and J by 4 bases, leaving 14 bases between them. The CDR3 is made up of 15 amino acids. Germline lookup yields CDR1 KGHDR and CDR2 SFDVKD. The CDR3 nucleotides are TGTGCCACCAGTGATCTCGGCAAGGACGGCTATGGCTACACCTTC. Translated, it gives CATSDLGKDGYGYTF.

The CDR3, as DNA: TGCAGTGCTAGAGGGAACACAGGGGGCGTTGGCACAGATACGCAGTATTTT. Its protein product is CSARGNTGGVGTDTQYF. The J gene is TRBJ2-3, the V gene TRBV20-1; TRBD1 matches at 9 bases. This CDR3 has 17 amino acids. Germline CDR1 DFQATT, CDR2 SNEGSKA (reference sequence). V trimming: 1 base; J trimming: 1 base; junction bases outside the gene matches: 9.

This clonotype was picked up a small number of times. In nucleotides, the CDR3 is TGTGCCTGGGCCAAGGGTGGGTCCTACAATGAGCAGTTCTTC. This sequence encodes CAWAKGGSYNEQFF. This chain uses TRBV30 with TRBJ2-1; D gene uncertain. The ends were cut back, 5 bases at V and 1 base at J, with 12 bases in the middle. CDR3 length: 14 amino acids. Germline V gene lookup returns CDR1 GTSNPN and CDR2 SVGIG (reference sequence).

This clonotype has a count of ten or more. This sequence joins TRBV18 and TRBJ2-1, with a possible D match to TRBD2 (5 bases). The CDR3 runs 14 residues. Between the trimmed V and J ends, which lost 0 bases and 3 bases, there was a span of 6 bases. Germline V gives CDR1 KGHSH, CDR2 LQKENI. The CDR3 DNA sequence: TGTGCCAGCTCACCACCTGACTACTACAATGAGCAGTTCTTC. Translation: CASSPPDYYNEQFF. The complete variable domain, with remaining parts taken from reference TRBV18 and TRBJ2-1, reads NAGVMQNPRHLVRRRGQEARLRCSPMKGHSHVYWYRQLPEEGLKFMVYLQKENIIDESGMPKERFSAEFPKEGPSILRIQQVVRGDSAAYFCASSPPDYYNEQFFGPGTRLTVL.

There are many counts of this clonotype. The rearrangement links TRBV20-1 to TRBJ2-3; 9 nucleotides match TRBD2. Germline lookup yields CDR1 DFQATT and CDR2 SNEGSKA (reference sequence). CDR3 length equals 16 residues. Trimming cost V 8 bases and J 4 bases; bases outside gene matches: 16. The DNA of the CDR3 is TGCAGTACCAGACTAGCGGCCCTCGGAGGGTCAGATACGCAGTATTTT. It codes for CSTRLAALGGSDTQYF.

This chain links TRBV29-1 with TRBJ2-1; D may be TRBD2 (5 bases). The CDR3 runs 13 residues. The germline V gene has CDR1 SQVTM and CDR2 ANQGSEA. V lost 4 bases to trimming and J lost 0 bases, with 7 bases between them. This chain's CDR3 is CSVAGNSYNEQFF. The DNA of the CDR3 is TGCAGCGTTGCGGGGAACTCCTACAATGAGCAGTTCTTC.

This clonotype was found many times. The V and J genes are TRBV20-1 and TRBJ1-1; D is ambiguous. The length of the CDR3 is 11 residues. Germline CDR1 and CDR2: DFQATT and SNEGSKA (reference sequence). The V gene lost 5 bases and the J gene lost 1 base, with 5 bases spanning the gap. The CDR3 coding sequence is TGCAGTGCTCCAGGGAACACTGAAGCTTTCTTT. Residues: CSAPGNTEAFF.

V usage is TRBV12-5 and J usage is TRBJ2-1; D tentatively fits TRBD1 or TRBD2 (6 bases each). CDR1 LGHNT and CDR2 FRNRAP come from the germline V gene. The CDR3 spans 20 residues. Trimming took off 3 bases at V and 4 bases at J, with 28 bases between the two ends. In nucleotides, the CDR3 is TGTGCTAGTGGTTTTAATCTCAGAGTGGAGGGGGAGCCGAGGTACAATGAGCAGTTCTTC. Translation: CASGFNLRVEGEPRYNEQFF.

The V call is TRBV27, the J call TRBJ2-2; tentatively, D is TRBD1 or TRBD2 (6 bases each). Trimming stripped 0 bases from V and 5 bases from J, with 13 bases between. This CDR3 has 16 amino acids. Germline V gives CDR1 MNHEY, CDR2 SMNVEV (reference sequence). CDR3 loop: CASSLSSGAETGELFF. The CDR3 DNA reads TGTGCCAGCAGTTTATCCTCGGGGGCCGAAACCGGGGAGCTGTTTTTT.

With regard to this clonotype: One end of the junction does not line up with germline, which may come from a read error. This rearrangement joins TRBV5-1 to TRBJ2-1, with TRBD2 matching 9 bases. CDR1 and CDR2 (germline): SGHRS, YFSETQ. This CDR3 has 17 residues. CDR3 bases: TGCGCCAGCAGCTTTGGTAGCGGGAGACTCCTCTACAATAAGCAGTTCTTC. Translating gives CASSFGSGRLLYNKQFF.

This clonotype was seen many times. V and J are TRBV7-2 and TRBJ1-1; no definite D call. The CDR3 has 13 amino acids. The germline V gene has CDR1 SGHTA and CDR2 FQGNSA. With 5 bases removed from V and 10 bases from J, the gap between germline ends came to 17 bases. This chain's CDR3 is CASSTDVGFRAFF. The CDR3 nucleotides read TGTGCCAGCAGCACTGATGTGGGATTTCGAGCTTTCTTT.

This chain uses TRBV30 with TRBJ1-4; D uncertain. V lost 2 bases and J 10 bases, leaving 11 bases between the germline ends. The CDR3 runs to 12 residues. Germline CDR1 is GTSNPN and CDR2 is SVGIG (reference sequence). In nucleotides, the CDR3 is TGTGCCTGGAGTCCCGGACGGGGAAAACTGTTTTTT. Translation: CAWSPGRGKLFF.

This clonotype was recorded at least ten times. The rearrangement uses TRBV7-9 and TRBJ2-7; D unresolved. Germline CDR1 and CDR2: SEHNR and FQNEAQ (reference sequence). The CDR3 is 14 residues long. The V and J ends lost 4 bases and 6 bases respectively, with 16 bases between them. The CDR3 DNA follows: TGTGCCAGCAGCTCTACCGCGACGGCTTTCGAGCAGTACTTC. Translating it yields CASSSTATAFEQYF.

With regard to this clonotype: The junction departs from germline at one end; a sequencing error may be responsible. The CDR3 loop reads CATSDPGTSATGGLFF. The DNA for the CDR3 is TGTGCCACCAGTGACCCTGGGACTAGCGCCACCGGGGGGCTGTTTTTT. The genes are TRBV24-1 and TRBJ2-2; 10 positions match TRBD2. This CDR3 contains 16 residues. Germline V gives CDR1 KGHDR, CDR2 SFDVKD.

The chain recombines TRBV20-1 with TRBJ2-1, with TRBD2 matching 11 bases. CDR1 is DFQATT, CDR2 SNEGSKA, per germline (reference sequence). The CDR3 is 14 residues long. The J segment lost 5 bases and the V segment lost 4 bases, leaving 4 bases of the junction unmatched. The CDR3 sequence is CSAMTSGTNNEQFF. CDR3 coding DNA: TGCAGTGCTATGACTAGCGGGACGAACAATGAGCAGTTCTTC.

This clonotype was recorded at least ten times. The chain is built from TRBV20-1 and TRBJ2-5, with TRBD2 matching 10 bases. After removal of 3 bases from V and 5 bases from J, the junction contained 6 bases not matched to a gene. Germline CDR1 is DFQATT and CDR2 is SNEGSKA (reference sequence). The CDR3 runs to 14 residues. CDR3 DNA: TGCAGTGCTAGGGAGCTAGCGGGAGTGGAGACCCAGTACTTC. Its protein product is CSARELAGVETQYF.